This record looks at one T cell receptor beta chain sequence and its context. The junction departs from germline at one end; a sequencing error may be responsible. Per the study methods: Estimated nucleated cell counts came from reference gene primer amplification. The assay was immunoSEQ multiplex PCR, and TCRdb's table has in-frame clones only and misses some. That table is the source of V, J and clone size, and D and trimming were worked out from the DNA. Among almost 400,000 clones, roughly 90% were seen once, and the ten largest hold 1.5% to 2%. The data belong to a study of blood T cell repertoires in COVID-19. Sequences were obtained from PBMCs or T cells enriched from blood (not recorded which). This TCR came from a woman in her 30s who had recovered from COVID-19.

The CDR3 region has the DNA TGTGCCAGCAGTGAAGCGAACAGCCTGTTC. Its translation: CASSEANSLF. The chain links TRBV6-1 to TRBJ1-2, with no clear D. The CDR3 consists of 10 residues. Germline V lookup: CDR1 MNHNS, CDR2 SASEGT.